The 30 T cell receptor beta chains presented below share a single source sample, sequenced in a study of blood T cell repertoires in COVID-19. Assay used: immunoSEQ multiplex PCR; TCRdb lists only in-frame clones, some missing. The table has 300,000 or so clones, around 84% seen once; the top ten hold 8.5% to 12%. Input material: PBMCs or T cells enriched from blood (not recorded which). These receptors all stem from a woman aged 18-30 years who had recovered from COVID-19.

The rearrangement links TRBV28 to TRBJ1-6, with 8 positions matching TRBD1. This CDR3 spans 14 amino acids. Germline CDR1 MDHEN, CDR2 SYDVKM. The junction had 7 bases not matched to a gene; V was cut back by 5 bases and J by 10 bases. The CDR3 loop is CASSDRDRRSPLHF. In DNA, the CDR3 is TGTGCCAGCAGTGACCGGGACAGGAGATCACCCCTCCACTTT.

The chain is built from TRBV29-1 and TRBJ2-1; 14 bases agree with TRBD2. Germline-derived CDR1 and CDR2 are SQVTM and ANQGSEA. The CDR3 is made up of 15 amino acids. The junction had 11 bases not matched to a gene; V was cut back by 7 bases and J by 9 bases. CDR3 amino acids: CSAEGLAGELGEQFF. The DNA for the CDR3 is TGCAGCGCCGAGGGACTAGCGGGGGAGTTAGGTGAGCAGTTCTTC.

V is TRBV27 and J is TRBJ1-1, with D perhaps matching TRBD1 (5 bases). Germline-derived CDR1 and CDR2 are MNHEY and SMNVEV (reference sequence). This CDR3 has 15 residues. Trimming took off 4 bases at V and 0 bases at J, with 12 bases between the two ends. The CDR3 nucleotides are TGTGCCAGCAGTTCCGCGACAGCCATGAACACTGAAGCTTTCTTT. Protein product: CASSSATAMNTEAFF.

The chain employs TRBV7-9 and TRBJ2-7, with 8 bases aligning to TRBD2. The CDR3 has 14 amino acids. The V gene end was trimmed by 5 bases and the J gene end by 6 bases; junction bases not matched to a gene: 9. CDR1 SEHNR and CDR2 FQNEAQ come from the germline V gene (reference sequence). CDR3 loop: CASSPGLEIGEQYF. CDR3 coding DNA: TGTGCCAGCAGCCCGGGACTAGAGATCGGCGAGCAGTACTTC.

The chain has TRBV19 and TRBJ1-2; D possibly corresponds to TRBD1 (5 bases). V lost 3 bases and J lost 14, with 16 bases in between. Looked up from germline, CDR1 is LNHDA and CDR2 is SQIVND (reference sequence). This CDR3 has 12 residues. The CDR3: CASSIGTGPGTF. The CDR3 nucleotides are TGTGCCAGTAGTATCGGAACAGGACCCGGGACCTTC.

The rearrangement uses TRBV6-6 and TRBJ2-3; D perhaps matches TRBD1 (6 bases). V lost 2 bases and J lost 4, with 16 bases in between. This CDR3 spans 16 amino acids. Germline-derived CDR1 and CDR2 are MNHNY and SVGAGI (reference sequence). The chain's CDR3 is CASSYPRDTAADTQYF. The DNA of the CDR3 is TGTGCCAGCAGTTACCCCCGGGACACGGCGGCAGATACGCAGTATTTT.

CDR3 protein: CASSLRTGGGNEQFF. The CDR3 nucleotides read TGTGCCAGCAGCCTTAGGACAGGGGGCGGGAATGAGCAGTTCTTC. The chain employs TRBV7-7 and TRBJ2-1; 11 bases map to TRBD1. V was pared by 5 bases and J by 7 bases, with 7 bases of the junction left unmatched. The CDR3 runs 15 residues. The germline V gene has CDR1 SSHAT and CDR2 FNYEAQ (reference sequence).

This clone is a singleton in its sample. The chain joins TRBV24-1 to TRBJ2-5; 8 positions agree with TRBD1. This CDR3 region has 14 residues. V was clipped by 9 bases and J by 1 base; unmatched bases: 6. Germline loops: CDR1 KGHDR, CDR2 SFDVKD. The CDR3 is CATAGQGSQETQYF. The CDR3 DNA reads TGTGCCACCGCTGGACAGGGATCCCAAGAGACCCAGTACTTC.

This chain uses TRBV15 with TRBJ2-3; TRBD1 is a possible D gene (5 bases). Trimming stripped 1 base from V and 5 bases from J, with 19 bases between. CDR1 is LNHNV and CDR2 is YYDKDF in the germline V gene (reference sequence). This CDR3 has 17 amino acids. The CDR3 DNA sequence: TGTGCCACCAGCAGAGTAGGCAGGGTGGTTATGAGAGATACGCAGTATTTT. Protein: CATSRVGRVVMRDTQYF. The variable domain in full, completed from reference TRBV15 and TRBJ2-3, reads DAMVIQNPRYQVTQFGKPVTLSCSQTLNHNVMYWYQQKSSQAPKLLFHYYDKDFNNEADTPDNFQSRRPNTSFCFLDIRSPGLGDTAMYLCATSRVGRVVMRDTQYFGPGTRLTVL.

The rearrangement joins TRBV6-5 to TRBJ2-2; D ambiguous. CDR1 is MNHEY, CDR2 SVGAGI, per germline. This CDR3 has 14 amino acids. CDR3 loop: CATPRWFNSGELFF. CDR3 coding DNA: TGTGCTACCCCGCGGTGGTTTAACTCCGGGGAGCTGTTTTTT.

The chain links TRBV5-1 to TRBJ2-1, with TRBD2 matching 8 bases. This CDR3 spans 15 amino acids. The V segment lost 3 bases and the J segment 6 bases; nucleotides outside the gene matches: 8. CDR1 is SGHRS and CDR2 is YFSETQ in the germline V gene. This chain's CDR3 is CASSSSGSTLNEQFF. The CDR3 DNA reads as TGCGCCAGCAGCTCTAGCGGGTCGACCCTCAATGAGCAGTTCTTC. The full variable domain, rest sourced from reference TRBV5-1 and TRBJ2-1, is KAGVTQTPRYLIKTRGQQVTLSCSPISGHRSVSWYQQTPGQGLQFLFEYFSETQRNKGNFPGRFSGRQFSNSRSEMNVSTLELGDSALYLCASSSSGSTLNEQFFGPGTRLTVL.

Turning to this clone: Different DNA sequences within this sample yield the same CDR3. The chain uses TRBV24-1 and TRBJ1-5, with D hard to call. Germline loops: CDR1 KGHDR, CDR2 SFDVKD. Between the trimmed V and J ends, which lost 3 bases and 4 bases, there was a span of 3 bases. This CDR3 spans 12 amino acids. CDR3 nucleotides: TGTGCCACCAGTGATCCGAATCAGCCCCAGCATTTT. Translation gives CATSDPNQPQHF.

This rearrangement joins TRBV19 to TRBJ2-5; 8 positions match TRBD2. The V segment lost 7 bases and the J segment 5 bases; nucleotides outside the gene matches: 12. Germline loops: CDR1 LNHDA, CDR2 SQIVND (reference sequence). The CDR3 spans 15 residues. The CDR3 DNA reads as TGTGCCAGTACCTTGACTAGCGCGAGTTTGGAGACCCAGTACTTC. Residues: CASTLTSASLETQYF.

The gene calls are TRBV28 and TRBJ1-2; TRBD1 is a possible D gene (5 bases). The V end lost 6 bases, the J end lost 0 bases, and 8 bases lay between the germline ends. CDR3 size: 13 residues. CDR1 and CDR2 (germline): MDHEN, SYDVKM. This CDR3 reads CASSIQANYGYTF. The CDR3 DNA reads as TGTGCCAGCAGCATACAGGCTAACTATGGCTACACCTTC.

The chain employs TRBV10-2 and TRBJ2-1; 8 positions match TRBD2. V gave up 5 bases and J gave up 1 base; unmatched junction bases: 7. The germline V gene encodes CDR1 WSHSY and CDR2 SAAADI. CDR3 length equals 16 residues. The CDR3 bases are TGCGCCAGCAGTCACCCAGCGGGAGTGTCCTACAATGAGCAGTTCTTC. Translated: CASSHPAGVSYNEQFF.

There are a few counts of this clone. This chain links TRBV7-9 with TRBJ2-3, with 11 bases lining up with TRBD2. Unmatched junction bases numbered 5, after V lost 5 bases and J lost 4 bases. The CDR3 runs 15 residues. Germline V gene lookup returns CDR1 SEHNR and CDR2 FQNEAQ (reference sequence). This CDR3 reads CASSTLAGAADTQYF. DNA for the CDR3: TGTGCCAGCAGCACACTAGCGGGAGCGGCAGATACGCAGTATTTT.

J is TRBJ1-1 and V is TRBV30; the D gene is possibly TRBD1 (5 bases). CDR1 and CDR2 from the germline V gene are GTSNPN and SVGIG (reference sequence). This CDR3 is built from 17 residues. The V and J ends lost 3 bases and 0 bases respectively, with 20 bases between them. CDR3 bases: TGTGCCTGGAGCATGACAGCAACCCGATCCATGAACACTGAAGCTTTCTTT. Amino acid sequence: CAWSMTATRSMNTEAFF.

V is TRBV2 and J is TRBJ1-1; D gene unclear. This CDR3 has 15 residues. Germline V lookup: CDR1 SNHLY, CDR2 FYNNEI. V was shortened by 0 bases and J by 4 bases, with 12 bases between the two germline ends. The CDR3 DNA sequence: TGTGCCAGCAGTGAAGCTACGGGGTCGGGCACTGAAGCTTTCTTT. Protein: CASSEATGSGTEAFF.

V usage is TRBV5-1 and J usage is TRBJ1-2, with D unresolved. Trimming took 3 bases from V and 8 from J, leaving 11 bases between them. Germline assignment: CDR1 SGHRS and CDR2 YFSETQ. The CDR3 has 12 amino acids. This chain's CDR3 is CASSSDTGGYTF. The CDR3 DNA reads as TGCGCCAGCAGCTCCGATACCGGGGGCTACACCTTC.

This chain links TRBV28 with TRBJ1-4; a possible D gene is TRBD1 (6 bases). V was shortened by 2 bases and J by 0 bases, with 13 bases between the two germline ends. CDR3 length equals 17 residues. Germline V gives CDR1 MDHEN, CDR2 SYDVKM. CDR3 region: CASSLISGVATNEKLFF. As DNA, the CDR3 is TGTGCCAGCAGTTTAATATCAGGGGTGGCAACTAATGAAAAACTGTTTTTT. The full variable domain, rest sourced from reference TRBV28 and TRBJ1-4, is DVKVTQSSRYLVKRTGEKVFLECVQDMDHENMFWYRQDPGLGLRLIYFSYDVKMKEKGDIPEGYSVSREKKERFSLILESASTNQTSMYLCASSLISGVATNEKLFFGSGTQLSVL.

The gene calls are TRBV4-1 and TRBJ1-3; TRBD1 might be the D (6 bases). Trimming cost V 0 bases and J 2 bases, with 11 bases left between them. The CDR3 is 16 residues long. Germline-derived CDR1 and CDR2 are MGHRA and YSYEKL. CDR3 sequence reads: CASSQDPRGAGNTIYF. DNA of the CDR3: TGCGCCAGCAGCCAAGATCCCAGGGGAGCTGGAAACACCATATATTTT.

The gene calls are TRBV7-9 and TRBJ2-7, with D maybe TRBD2 (5 bases). The CDR3 has 14 amino acids. The V gene lost 4 bases and the J gene lost 0 bases, with 10 bases spanning the gap. Germline V gives CDR1 SEHNR, CDR2 FQNEAQ (reference sequence). CDR3 region: CASSSLGDSYEQYF. The CDR3 DNA sequence: TGTGCCAGCAGCTCCCTCGGGGACTCCTACGAGCAGTACTTC.

The chain recombines TRBV4-1 with TRBJ2-5; D is perhaps TRBD2 (8 bases). V lost 4 bases, J lost 5 bases, and 23 bases lay in between. In germline, CDR1 is MGHRA, CDR2 YSYEKL. The CDR3 length is 17 residues. CDR3 sequence (DNA): TGCGCCAGCAGCCCGTCCAACGGGAGGGCCAGGGGGGAGACCCAGTACTTC. The encoded protein is CASSPSNGRARGETQYF.

This chain uses TRBV2 with TRBJ2-7; perhaps TRBD1 as D (6 bases). This CDR3 region has 14 residues. V shed 7 bases and J shed 2 bases, with 15 bases lying between them. Germline-derived CDR1 and CDR2 are SNHLY and FYNNEI. The CDR3 here is CASTPRWGPYEQYF. CDR3 bases: TGTGCCAGCACCCCAAGATGGGGGCCCTACGAGCAGTACTTC. The full variable domain, completed using reference TRBV2 and TRBJ2-7, is EPEVTQTPSHQVTQMGQEVILRCVPISNHLYFYWYRQILGQKVEFLVSFYNNEISEKSEIFDDQFSVERPDGSNFTLKIRSTKLEDSAMYFCASTPRWGPYEQYFGPGTRLTVT.

The table lists this clone with a few counts. The CDR3 region is CASTESGGGYGYTF. The CDR3 DNA reads TGTGCCAGCACAGAGTCGGGGGGAGGCTATGGCTACACCTTC. The chain recombines TRBV7-9 with TRBJ1-2, with a tentative D call TRBD1 (5 bases). Trimming stripped 7 bases from V and 4 bases from J, with 16 bases between. The CDR3 length is 14 residues. CDR1 and CDR2 (germline): SEHNR, FQNEAQ (reference sequence).

This rearrangement joins TRBV6-5 to TRBJ1-2, with D perhaps TRBD1 (6 bases). The CDR3 is 14 amino acids. V was pared by 7 bases and J by 4 bases, with 16 bases between. Germline V gene lookup returns CDR1 MNHEY and CDR2 SVGAGI. DNA for the CDR3: TGTGCCAGCACCCGCGAGGGGGGGTCCTATGGCTACACCTTC. This gives the protein CASTREGGSYGYTF.

The CDR3 loop reads CASSLLGDQEPHF. In nucleotides, the CDR3 is TGTGCCAGCAGTTTATTAGGAGACCAAGAGCCCCACTTT. The V gene is TRBV28, the J gene TRBJ1-6; unclear D gene. Germline V gene lookup returns CDR1 MDHEN and CDR2 SYDVKM. The CDR3 is 13 residues long. The germline V and J ends were trimmed by 1 base and 18 bases, with 16 bases remaining between them.

In DNA, the CDR3 is TGTGCCAGCTCACCACGGGAAGGGACAGGGGCTTCCGAGCAGTACTTC. Translation gives CASSPREGTGASEQYF. The rearrangement joins TRBV18 to TRBJ2-7; 10 nucleotides line up with TRBD1. This CDR3 spans 16 amino acids. Trimming at V came to 1 base and at J to 6 bases, leaving 9 bases not matched to a gene. The germline CDR1 and CDR2 sequences are KGHSH and LQKENI.

V and J are TRBV5-4 and TRBJ2-1, with 11 bases fitting TRBD2. The CDR3 sequence is 15 residues long. Germline V gene data show CDR1 as SGHNT and CDR2 as YYREEE (reference sequence). Losses at the gene ends were 4 bases for V and 4 bases for J; bases not matched to a gene: 4. CDR3 sequence reads: CASSMGLADYNEQFF. DNA for the CDR3: TGTGCCAGCAGCATGGGACTAGCGGATTACAATGAGCAGTTCTTC.

CDR3 protein: CASSQYFTPGGEANYGYTF. Here the CDR3 DNA reads TGCGCCAGCAGCCAATATTTCACGCCAGGGGGCGAAGCTAACTATGGCTACACCTTC. V is TRBV4-1 and J is TRBJ1-2; 8 bases are shared with TRBD1. This CDR3 is built from 19 residues. Germline V gene lookup returns CDR1 MGHRA and CDR2 YSYEKL. The V and J ends lost 2 bases and 0 bases, in that order; junction bases with no gene match: 14.